This TCR beta chain emerged from a study of T-cell memory formation after mild COVID-19. About the research overall: The study found TCR clusters largely donor specific.

The CDR3 contains 14 residues. The V end lost 5 bases, the J end lost 0 bases, and 10 bases lay between the germline ends. Per germline, CDR1 MNHEY and CDR2 SVGAGI. MiXCR, run by TCRdb on the 5' RACE reads, gives a single entry per CDR3 protein. This table has some 190,000 distinct CDR3 sequences, 18% appearing once. The sample holds a few counts of this clonotype. Its target is not known. Study conclusions and caveats: CD4+ clones that contracted lay mainly in CM and EM; CD8+ ones lay in EMRA. Some clones that responded turned up in pre-infection memory, which suggests that cross-reactive memory joined in. For second-wave clones that peaked at day 37, SARS-CoV-2 specificity went unverified.

This sequence was found in an adult woman who had mild COVID-19 (a few samples of this study predate the infection). Cell type and time point are not known. The source material was PBMCs or a T cell subset sorted from them (not recorded which). This chain joins TRBV6-5 and TRBJ1-1; D is possibly TRBD1 (6 bases). DNA for the CDR3: TGTGCCAGCAGTCCCGGGACACTGAACACTGAAGCTTTCTTT. Translating gives CASSPGTLNTEAFF.